The 8 T cell receptor beta chains below all came from one sample that was sequenced in a study of blood T cell repertoires in COVID-19. Only in-frame clones appear in the TCRdb table, and some are missing; sequencing was by immunoSEQ multiplex PCR. The sample yields about 90,000 clones, almost 95% seen once. Sequenced sample: peripheral blood. These receptors were taken from a woman aged 55-75 years with active COVID-19.

CDR3 region: CASIGSGGGGTGELFF. DNA for the CDR3: TGTGCCAGTATCGGGTCAGGGGGCGGTGGCACCGGGGAGCTGTTTTTT. The chain is built from TRBV19 and TRBJ2-2, with 8 bases lining up with TRBD1. This CDR3 spans 16 amino acids. Germline V gives CDR1 LNHDA, CDR2 SQIVND (reference sequence). V shed 7 bases and J 4 bases; nucleotides not matched to a gene: 11.

The chain combines TRBV6-5 with TRBJ1-5, with D possibly TRBD1 on 5 matching bases. Per the germline V gene, CDR1 is MNHEY and CDR2 is SVGAGI. The CDR3 is made up of 15 amino acids. Trimming took off 8 bases at V and 2 bases at J, with 16 bases between the two ends. The CDR3 is CASGVDTRGNQPQHF. CDR3 nucleotide sequence: TGTGCCAGCGGGGTGGACACCAGGGGCAATCAGCCCCAGCATTTT.

The sample holds one count of this clone. The V gene is TRBV19, the J gene TRBJ2-7; 9 bases match TRBD2. The germline gives CDR1 LNHDA, CDR2 SQIVND (reference sequence). V shed 3 bases, J shed 0 bases, and the junction held 12 bases outside the gene matches. The CDR3 totals 18 residues. The CDR3 sequence is CASSMGGGGRAISYEQYF. For the CDR3, the DNA is TGTGCCAGTAGTATGGGTGGAGGCGGGAGGGCGATCTCCTACGAGCAGTACTTC.

V and J are TRBV3-1 (or the pseudogene TRBV3-2) and TRBJ2-3; 7 bases are a match to TRBD2. The V gene end was trimmed by 4 bases and the J gene end by 3 bases; junction bases not matched to a gene: 4. The CDR3 contains 14 residues. Germline V gives CDR1 LGHDT, CDR2 YNNKEL (reference sequence). Written as DNA, the CDR3 is TGTGCCAGCAGCCCGACTAGCAGAACAGATACGCAGTATTTT. Its protein is CASSPTSRTDTQYF.

The V and J genes are TRBV15 and TRBJ1-1, with a tentative D call TRBD1 (6 bases). This CDR3 is 16 amino acids long. Trimming cost V 1 base and J 1 base, with 13 bases left between them. Germline CDR1 and CDR2: LNHNV and YYDKDF (reference sequence). For the CDR3, the DNA is TGTGCCACCAGCAGAGGGTCAGGGGCAGGGAACACTGAAGCTTTCTTT. Its protein is CATSRGSGAGNTEAFF.

This clone was recorded a few times. The chain recombines TRBV7-3 with TRBJ2-7; TRBD1 matches at 9 bases. This CDR3 is built from 13 residues. The germline CDR1 and CDR2 sequences are SGHTA and FQGTGA. V lost 5 bases, J lost 7 bases, and 6 bases stayed unmatched. The CDR3 nucleotides are TGTGCCAGCAGCCCGGACAGGGGTCGGGAGCAGTACTTC. It translates to CASSPDRGREQYF.

This rearrangement joins TRBV9 to TRBJ1-3; D might be TRBD1 (5 bases). V gave up 4 bases and J gave up 0 bases, with 14 bases separating them. CDR1 is SGDLS, CDR2 YYNGEE, per germline. The CDR3 is 16 residues long. CDR3 sequence: CASSPRDSRSGNTIYF. CDR3 DNA: TGTGCCAGCAGCCCCCGAGACAGCCGCTCTGGAAACACCATATATTTT.

CDR3 residues: CASSLQGEADEQFF. The CDR3 coding sequence is TGTGCCAGCAGCCTTCAAGGGGAGGCCGATGAGCAGTTCTTC. The chain couples TRBV6-6 to TRBJ2-1; D possibly corresponds to TRBD2 (6 bases). V was trimmed by 6 bases and J by 8 bases, leaving 17 bases between them. CDR3 length equals 14 residues. CDR1 is MNHNY, CDR2 SVGAGI, per germline (reference sequence).